A single sample gave rise to the 7 T cell receptor beta chains below, sequenced in a study of blood T cell repertoires in COVID-19. Produced via immunoSEQ multiplex PCR; TCRdb's table is partial and in-frame only. The table lists approximately 250,000 clones, approximately 85% of them singletons. The material sequenced was peripheral blood. These receptor sequences come from a man in his fifties or sixties with COVID-19, enrolled during active disease.

The chain uses TRBV2 and TRBJ1-1; weak D call: TRBD1 (5 bases). The CDR3 spans 14 residues. The V end lost 2 bases, the J end lost 0 bases, and 7 bases lay between the germline ends. Germline V gene data show CDR1 as SNHLY and CDR2 as FYNNEI. The CDR3 DNA sequence: TGTGCCAGCAGTGAATCAGGGATGAACACTGAAGCTTTCTTT. Protein sequence: CASSESGMNTEAFF.

This chain joins TRBV4-3 and TRBJ2-4; no clear D gene. The CDR3 contains 17 residues. Germline values: CDR1 LGHNA, CDR2 YSLEER. V lost 0 bases and J 2 bases, leaving 14 bases between the germline ends. The CDR3, as DNA: TGCGCCAGCAGCCAAGATGGTCTCGGAGACTCCAAAAACATTCAGTACTTC. It codes for CASSQDGLGDSKNIQYF.

This sequence joins TRBV24-1 and TRBJ2-2; 9 nucleotides match TRBD1. J gave up 6 bases and V 7 bases, and 8 bases lay outside the gene matches. Germline CDR1 KGHDR, CDR2 SFDVKD. The CDR3 loop spans 15 amino acids. CDR3 coding DNA: TGTGCCACCAGCCCCGGGACAGGGCACCCCGGGGAGCTGTTTTTT. Translation: CATSPGTGHPGELFF.

The chain has TRBV27 and TRBJ1-2; no clear D. This CDR3 has 17 amino acids. In germline, CDR1 is MNHEY, CDR2 SMNVEV (reference sequence). Trimming took off 2 bases at V and 0 bases at J, with 16 bases between the two ends. CDR3 amino acids: CASSLRHVPSANYGYTF. As DNA, the CDR3 is TGTGCCAGCAGTTTACGCCACGTACCTTCAGCTAACTATGGCTACACCTTC.

The chain carries TRBV3-1 (or the pseudogene TRBV3-2) and TRBJ2-7; 9 bases line up with TRBD1. With V trimmed by 1 base and J by 5 bases, 3 bases remained unmatched. Germline CDR1 and CDR2: LGHDT and YNNKEL (reference sequence). This CDR3 contains 14 residues. The CDR3 nucleotides read TGTGCCAGCAGCCAAGGGGACAGGGTCGACGAGCAGTACTTC. Its protein is CASSQGDRVDEQYF.

The rearrangement joins TRBV5-5 to TRBJ2-7, with TRBD2 as a possible D gene (5 bases). V lost 0 bases and J lost 0, with 10 bases in between. The CDR3 has 15 residues. Looked up from germline, CDR1 is SGHKS and CDR2 is YYEKEE (reference sequence). As DNA, the CDR3 is TGTGCCAGCAGCTTGGCCGACGGAGGCTCCTACGAGCAGTACTTC. Encoded protein: CASSLADGGSYEQYF. Looking up the rest from reference TRBV5-5 and TRBJ2-7 gives the full variable domain: DAGVTQSPTHLIKTRGQQVTLRCSPISGHKSVSWYQQVLGQGPQFIFQYYEKEERGRGNFPDRFSARQFPNYSSELNVNALLLGDSALYLCASSLADGGSYEQYFGPGTRLTVT.

The V call is TRBV5-4, the J call TRBJ1-1; D gene uncertain. CDR1 is SGHNT, CDR2 YYREEE, per germline (reference sequence). Between the trimmed V and J ends, which lost 6 bases and 1 base, there was a span of 16 bases. CDR3 length equals 15 residues. CDR3 sequence (DNA): TGTGCCAGCAAGCTTTCGAACGTCGCGAACACTGAAGCTTTCTTT. Translation: CASKLSNVANTEAFF.